This TCR beta chain came from a study of early T cells in non-severe SARS-CoV-2 infection. For the study at large: The study sequenced bulk RNA from unsorted whole blood, with chains unpaired.

Ten or more counts support this clonotype. What it binds is not known. Study results and limitations: Missing private and CD4 specificities, VDJdb matching favored anti-spike CD8 responses.

The CDR3 consists of 17 residues. Per germline, CDR1 SQVTM and CDR2 ANQGSEA. V gave up 5 bases and J gave up 10 bases, with 30 bases separating them. Attachment of unique molecular identifiers was made to individual cDNA molecules. One entry per CDR3 protein, called by TCRdb with MiXCR from the 5' RACE reads. The sample holds some 49,000 distinct CDR3 sequences, 7.5% to 9.5% seen once. The genes are TRBV29-1 and TRBJ2-1, with D perhaps matching TRBD1 or TRBD2 (5 bases each). Sequencing was performed on whole blood. This TCR derives from an adult who was a healthcare worker with PCR-confirmed SARS-CoV-2 infection or an uninfected control (not recorded which). CDR3 loop: CSVYGWGPSVVGPEQFF. CDR3 bases: TGCAGCGTTTACGGGTGGGGACCTTCAGTGGTGGGTCCCGAGCAGTTCTTC.